This TCR beta chain was captured by sequencing in a study of Ad26.COV2.S vaccination and SARS-CoV-2 variants. Study background: Participant was drawn from the COV1001 Ad26.COV2.S trial arm. Dosing was one shot or two shots 56 days apart.

The germline CDR1 and CDR2 sequences are ENHRY and SYGVKD. Trimming removed 0 bases from V and 4 bases from J, with 10 bases in between. This CDR3 spans 16 amino acids. Profiled with immunoSEQ multiplex PCR; TCRdb holds only in-frame clones, not every one. The profile shows 350,000 to 500,000 clones, approximately 90% of them singletons. Stated treatment: some 20 received Ad26.COV2.S at low or high dose, single or two shots; about 5 received placebo; per-sample allocation not given. Specimens were obtained on day 63 following the first vaccine or placebo injection. This chain links TRBV10-3 with TRBJ1-6; the D is unclear. The sequences come from peripheral blood, collected in a trial of Ad26.COV2.S vaccine versus placebo. The TCR was taken from a person aged 18-65 years who received the Ad26.COV2.S COVID-19 vaccine or a placebo. CDR3 in amino acids: CAISESRQAYNSPLHF. The CDR3 DNA reads TGTGCCATCAGTGAGTCGAGGCAGGCTTATAATTCACCCCTCCACTTT.